This T cell receptor beta chain emerged from a study of blood T cell repertoires in COVID-19. Across the whole study: COVID-19 samples, acute and convalescent, were from the United States, Italy and Spain. T cells, B-cell-depleted T cells, or PBMCs provided the cDNA or gDNA that served as material.

In the study's own analysis: Amplification of reference gene primers was used by the study to estimate nucleated cell counts. The data were produced by immunoSEQ multiplex PCR, yet TCRdb's version contains in-frame clones alone and is incomplete. The V and J calls and the clone size are those of that table, but D and trimming were determined from the DNA. This table holds 15,000 to 20,000 clones, around 89% found once. Trimming removed 0 bases from V and 2 bases from J; junction bases left unmatched: 6. Looked up from germline, CDR1 is ENHRY and CDR2 is SYGVKD. CDR3 size: 17 residues. This clonotype was sampled from a woman between 55 and 75 years old with active COVID-19. Sequenced: peripheral blood. The chain has TRBV10-3 and TRBJ1-5, with TRBD1 matching over 8 bases. The CDR3 coding sequence is TGTGCCATCAGTGAGTCACAGGGGGGTGTGGGCAATCAGCCCCAGCATTTT. Its protein product is CAISESQGGVGNQPQHF.